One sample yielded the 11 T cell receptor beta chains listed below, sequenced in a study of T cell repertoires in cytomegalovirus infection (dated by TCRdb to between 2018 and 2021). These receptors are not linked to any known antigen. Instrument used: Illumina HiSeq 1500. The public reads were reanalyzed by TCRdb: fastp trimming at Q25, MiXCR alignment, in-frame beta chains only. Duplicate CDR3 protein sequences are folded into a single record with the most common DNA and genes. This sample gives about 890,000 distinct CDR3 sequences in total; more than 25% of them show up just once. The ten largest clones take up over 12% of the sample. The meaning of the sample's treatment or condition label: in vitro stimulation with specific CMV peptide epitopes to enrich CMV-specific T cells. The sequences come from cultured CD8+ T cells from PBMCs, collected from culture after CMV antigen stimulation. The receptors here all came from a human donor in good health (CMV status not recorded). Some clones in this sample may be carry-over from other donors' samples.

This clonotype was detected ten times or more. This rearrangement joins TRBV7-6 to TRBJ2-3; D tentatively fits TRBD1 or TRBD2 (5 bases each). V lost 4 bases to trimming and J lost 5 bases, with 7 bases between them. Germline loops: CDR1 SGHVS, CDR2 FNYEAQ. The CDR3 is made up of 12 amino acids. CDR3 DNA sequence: TGTGCCAGCAGCTCGAGGGGAGATACGCAGTATTTT. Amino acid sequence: CASSSRGDTQYF.

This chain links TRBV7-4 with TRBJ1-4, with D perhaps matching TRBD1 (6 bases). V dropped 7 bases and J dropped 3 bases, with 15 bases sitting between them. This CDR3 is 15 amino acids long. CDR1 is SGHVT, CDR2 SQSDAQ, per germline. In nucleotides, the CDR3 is TGTGCCAGCAATCTACCGGGACACCCTAATGAAAAACTGTTTTTT. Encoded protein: CASNLPGHPNEKLFF.

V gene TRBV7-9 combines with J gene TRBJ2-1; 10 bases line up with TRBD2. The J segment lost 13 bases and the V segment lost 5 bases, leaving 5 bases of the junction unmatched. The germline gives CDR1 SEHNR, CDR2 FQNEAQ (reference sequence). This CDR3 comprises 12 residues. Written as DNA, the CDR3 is TGTGCCAGCAGCAAGCTAGCGGGGGAACAGTTCTTC. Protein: CASSKLAGEQFF.

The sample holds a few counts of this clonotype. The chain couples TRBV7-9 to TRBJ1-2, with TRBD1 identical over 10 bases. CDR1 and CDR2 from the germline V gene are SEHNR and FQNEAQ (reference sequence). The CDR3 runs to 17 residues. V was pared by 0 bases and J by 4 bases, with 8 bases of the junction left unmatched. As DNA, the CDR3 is TGTGCCAGCAGCTTAGCGCGCGGACAGGGGGTTGGCTATGGCTACACCTTC. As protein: CASSLARGQGVGYGYTF.

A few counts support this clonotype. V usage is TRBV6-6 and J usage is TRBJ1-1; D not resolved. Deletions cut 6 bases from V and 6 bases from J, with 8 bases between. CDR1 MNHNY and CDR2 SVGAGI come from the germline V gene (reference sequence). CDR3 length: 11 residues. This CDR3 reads CASRLTSEAFF. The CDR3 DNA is TGTGCCAGCAGACTTACATCTGAAGCTTTCTTT.

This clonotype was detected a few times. The DNA of the CDR3 is TGTGCCAGCAGTGAAAGGGAGAGGACAGGCTCTAACTATGGCTACACCTTC. Protein: CASSERERTGSNYGYTF. This chain joins TRBV6-1 and TRBJ1-2; 7 bases match TRBD1. Germline V gene data show CDR1 as MNHNS and CDR2 as SASEGT. CDR3 length equals 17 residues. Trimming cost V 2 bases and J 0 bases; bases outside gene matches: 9.

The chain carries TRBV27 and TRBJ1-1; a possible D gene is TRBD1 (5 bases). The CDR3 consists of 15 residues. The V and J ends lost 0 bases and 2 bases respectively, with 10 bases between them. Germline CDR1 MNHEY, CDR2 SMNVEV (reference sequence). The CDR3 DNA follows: TGTGCCAGCAGTTTATCGGGACCTACTAACACTGAAGCTTTCTTT. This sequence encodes CASSLSGPTNTEAFF.

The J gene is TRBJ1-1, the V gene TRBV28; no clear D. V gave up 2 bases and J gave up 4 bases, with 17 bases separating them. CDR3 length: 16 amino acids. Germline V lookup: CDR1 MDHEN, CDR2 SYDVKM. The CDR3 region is CASSLDGAFEVTEAFF. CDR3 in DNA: TGTGCCAGCAGTTTAGACGGAGCCTTTGAGGTCACTGAAGCTTTCTTT.

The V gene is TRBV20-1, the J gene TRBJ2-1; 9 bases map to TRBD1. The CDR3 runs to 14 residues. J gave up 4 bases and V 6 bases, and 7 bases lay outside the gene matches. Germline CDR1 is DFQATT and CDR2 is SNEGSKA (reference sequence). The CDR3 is CSATGTGFYNEQFF. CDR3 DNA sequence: TGCAGTGCAACCGGGACAGGGTTTTACAATGAGCAGTTCTTC.

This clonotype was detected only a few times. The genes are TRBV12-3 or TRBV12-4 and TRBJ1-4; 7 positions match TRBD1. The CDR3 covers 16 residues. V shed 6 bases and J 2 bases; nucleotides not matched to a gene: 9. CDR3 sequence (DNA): TGTGCCAGCAGCGACAGGGTGGGGGTCACTAATGAAAAACTGTTTTTT. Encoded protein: CASSDRVGVTNEKLFF.

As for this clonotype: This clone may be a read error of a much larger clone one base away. DNA for the CDR3: TGTGCCAACAGCTTAAGTGACTCCAGCACAGATACGCAGTATTTT. The encoded protein is CANSLSDSSTDTQYF. The V and J genes are TRBV7-8 and TRBJ2-3; D remains ambiguous. The CDR3 contains 15 residues. Germline values: CDR1 SGHVS, CDR2 FQNEAQ.